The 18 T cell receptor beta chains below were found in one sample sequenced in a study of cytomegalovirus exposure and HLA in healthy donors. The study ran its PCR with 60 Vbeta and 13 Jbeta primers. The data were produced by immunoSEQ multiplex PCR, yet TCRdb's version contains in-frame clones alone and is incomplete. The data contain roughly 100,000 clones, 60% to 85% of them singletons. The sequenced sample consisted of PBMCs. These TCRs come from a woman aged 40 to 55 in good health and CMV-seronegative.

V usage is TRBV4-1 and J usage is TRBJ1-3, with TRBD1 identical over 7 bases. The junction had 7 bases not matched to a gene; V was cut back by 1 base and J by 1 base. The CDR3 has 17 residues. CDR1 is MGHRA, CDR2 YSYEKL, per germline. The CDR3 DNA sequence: TGCGCCAGCAGCCAAGCAGGGACAGTCTTTTCTGGAAACACCATATATTTT. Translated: CASSQAGTVFSGNTIYF.

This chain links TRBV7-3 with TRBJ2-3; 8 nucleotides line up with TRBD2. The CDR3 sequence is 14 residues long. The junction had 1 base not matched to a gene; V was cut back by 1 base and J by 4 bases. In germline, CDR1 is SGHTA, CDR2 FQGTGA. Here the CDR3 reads CASSLNGGADTQYF. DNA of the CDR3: TGTGCCAGCAGCTTAAACGGGGGGGCAGATACGCAGTATTTT.

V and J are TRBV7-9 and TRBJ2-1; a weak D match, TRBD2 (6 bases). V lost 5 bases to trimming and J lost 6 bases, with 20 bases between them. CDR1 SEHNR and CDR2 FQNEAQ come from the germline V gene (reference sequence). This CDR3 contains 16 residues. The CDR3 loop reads CASSPYREKGSNEQFF. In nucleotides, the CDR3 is TGTGCCAGCAGCCCTTACCGGGAGAAGGGGAGCAATGAGCAGTTCTTC.

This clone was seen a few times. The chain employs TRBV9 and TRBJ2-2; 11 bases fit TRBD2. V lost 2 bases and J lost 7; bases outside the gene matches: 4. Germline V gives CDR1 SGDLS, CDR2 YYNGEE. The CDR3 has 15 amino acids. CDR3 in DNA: TGTGCCAGCAGCGTCACTAGCGGGGGTCACGGGGAGCTGTTTTTT. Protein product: CASSVTSGGHGELFF.

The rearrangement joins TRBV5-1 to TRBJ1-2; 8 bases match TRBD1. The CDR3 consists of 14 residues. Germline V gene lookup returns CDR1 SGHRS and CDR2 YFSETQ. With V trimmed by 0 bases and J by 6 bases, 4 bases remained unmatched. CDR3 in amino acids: CASSLAGQGDGYTF. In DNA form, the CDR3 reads TGCGCCAGCAGCTTGGCTGGACAGGGTGATGGCTACACCTTC.

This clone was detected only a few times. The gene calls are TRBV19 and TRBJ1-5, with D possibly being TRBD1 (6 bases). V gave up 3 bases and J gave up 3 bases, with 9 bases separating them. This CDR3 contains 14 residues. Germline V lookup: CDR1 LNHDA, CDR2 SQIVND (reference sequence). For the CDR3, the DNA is TGTGCCAGTAGTATTGGGACATCCAATCAGCCCCAGCATTTT. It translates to CASSIGTSNQPQHF.

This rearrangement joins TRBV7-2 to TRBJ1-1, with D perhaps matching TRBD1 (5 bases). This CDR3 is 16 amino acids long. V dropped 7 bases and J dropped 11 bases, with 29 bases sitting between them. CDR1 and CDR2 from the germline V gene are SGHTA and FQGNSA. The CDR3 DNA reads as TGTGCCAGCAATCCTGGGGCAGGGTCATTATCCGTGTGGGCTTTCTTT. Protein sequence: CASNPGAGSLSVWAFF.

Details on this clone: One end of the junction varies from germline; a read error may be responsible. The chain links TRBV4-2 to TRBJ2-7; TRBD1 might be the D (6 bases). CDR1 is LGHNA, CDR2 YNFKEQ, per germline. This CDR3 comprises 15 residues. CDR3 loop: CASSQDPGQYYEQCF. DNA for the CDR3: TGTGCCAGCAGCCAAGATCCGGGACAATACTACGAGCAGTGCTTC.

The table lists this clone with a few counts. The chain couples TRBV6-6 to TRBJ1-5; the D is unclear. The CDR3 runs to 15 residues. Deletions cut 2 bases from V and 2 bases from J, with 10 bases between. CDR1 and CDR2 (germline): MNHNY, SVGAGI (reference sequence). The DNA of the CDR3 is TGTGCCAGCAGTTACCTGGACGGGGGCAATCAGCCCCAGCATTTT. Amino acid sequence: CASSYLDGGNQPQHF.

For the CDR3, the DNA is TGTGCCAGTAGTATTTCTCGGGTAATGGTCGACGAGCAGTACTTC. Its translation: CASSISRVMVDEQYF. This chain connects TRBV19 to TRBJ2-7; no clear D gene. CDR1 LNHDA and CDR2 SQIVND come from the germline V gene (reference sequence). The CDR3 loop spans 15 amino acids. Trimming took 3 bases from V and 5 from J, leaving 17 bases between them.

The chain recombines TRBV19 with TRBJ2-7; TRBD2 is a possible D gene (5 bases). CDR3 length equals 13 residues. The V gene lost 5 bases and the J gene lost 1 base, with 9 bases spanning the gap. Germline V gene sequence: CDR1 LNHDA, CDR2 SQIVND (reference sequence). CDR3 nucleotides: TGTGCCAGTAGTTTAACGGGGTCCTACGAGCAGTACTTC. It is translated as CASSLTGSYEQYF.

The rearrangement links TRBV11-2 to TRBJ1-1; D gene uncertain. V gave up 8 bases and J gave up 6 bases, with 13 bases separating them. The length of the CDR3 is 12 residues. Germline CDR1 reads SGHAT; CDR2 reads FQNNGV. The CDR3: CASGRIRSEAFF. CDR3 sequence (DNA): TGTGCCAGCGGGCGCATCAGGTCTGAAGCTTTCTTT. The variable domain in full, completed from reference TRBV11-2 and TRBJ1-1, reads EAGVAQSPRYKIIEKRQSVAFWCNPISGHATLYWYQQILGQGPKLLIQFQNNGVVDDSQLPKDRFSAERLKGVDSTLKIQPAKLEDSAVYLCASGRIRSEAFFGQGTRLTVV.

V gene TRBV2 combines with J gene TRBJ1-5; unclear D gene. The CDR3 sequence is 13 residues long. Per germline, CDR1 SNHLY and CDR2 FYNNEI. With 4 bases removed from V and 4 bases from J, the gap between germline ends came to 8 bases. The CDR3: CASSVRVNQPQHF. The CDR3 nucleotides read TGTGCCAGCAGTGTGCGGGTAAATCAGCCCCAGCATTTT.

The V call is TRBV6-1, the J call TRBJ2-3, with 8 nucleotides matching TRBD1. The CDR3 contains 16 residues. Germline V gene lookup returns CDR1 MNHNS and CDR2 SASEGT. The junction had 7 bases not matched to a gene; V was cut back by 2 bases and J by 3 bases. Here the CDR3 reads CASSELGQGLTDTQYF. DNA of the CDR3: TGTGCCAGCAGTGAATTAGGACAGGGTTTGACAGATACGCAGTATTTT.

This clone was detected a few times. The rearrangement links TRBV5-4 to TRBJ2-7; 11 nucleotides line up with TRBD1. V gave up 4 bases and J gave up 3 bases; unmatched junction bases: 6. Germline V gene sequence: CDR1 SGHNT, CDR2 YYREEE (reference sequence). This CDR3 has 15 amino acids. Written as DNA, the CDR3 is TGTGCCAGCAGCCCGCAGGGGACAGGGGGCTACGAGCAGTACTTC. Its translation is CASSPQGTGGYEQYF.

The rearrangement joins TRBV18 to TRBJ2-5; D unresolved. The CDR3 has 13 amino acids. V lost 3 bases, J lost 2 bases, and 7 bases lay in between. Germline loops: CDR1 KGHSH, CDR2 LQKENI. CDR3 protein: CASSPNFQETQYF. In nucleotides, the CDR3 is TGTGCCAGCTCACCTAACTTTCAAGAGACCCAGTACTTC. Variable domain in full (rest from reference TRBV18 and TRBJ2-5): NAGVMQNPRHLVRRRGQEARLRCSPMKGHSHVYWYRQLPEEGLKFMVYLQKENIIDESGMPKERFSAEFPKEGPSILRIQQVVRGDSAAYFCASSPNFQETQYFGPGTRLLVL.

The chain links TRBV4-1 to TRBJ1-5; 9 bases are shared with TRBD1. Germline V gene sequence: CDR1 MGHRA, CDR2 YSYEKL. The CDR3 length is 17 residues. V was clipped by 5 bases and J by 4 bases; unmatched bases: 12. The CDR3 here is CASSLDRGRERNQPQHF. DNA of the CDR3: TGCGCCAGCAGCTTGGACAGGGGTCGGGAGCGGAATCAGCCCCAGCATTTT.

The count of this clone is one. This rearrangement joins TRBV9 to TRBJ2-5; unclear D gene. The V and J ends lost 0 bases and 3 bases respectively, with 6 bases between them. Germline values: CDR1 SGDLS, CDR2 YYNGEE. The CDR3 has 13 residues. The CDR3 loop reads CASSVAVKETQYF. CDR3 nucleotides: TGTGCCAGCAGCGTAGCGGTAAAAGAGACCCAGTACTTC.